Listed below are T cell receptor beta chains from one sample, sequenced in a study of cytomegalovirus exposure and HLA in healthy donors. TCRdb's table, derived via immunoSEQ multiplex PCR, lists solely in-frame clones and lacks some. Of 160,000 or so clones listed, roughly 80% are singletons. Sequencing was performed on PBMCs. The source of these receptors is a man aged 50-59 years in good health and CMV-seropositive. Each CDR3 is given with its conserved first and last residue. D genes are given only for firm matches. A row's size may be missing; if present it is once, few, many or a size class.

>TRBJ2-5|-|TRBV7-3|-
CASSFAGQETQYF
TGTGCCAGCAGCTTTGCAGGGCAAGAGACCCAGTACTTC
>TRBJ2-1|once|TRBV9|-
CASSTHVAGSYNEQFF
TGTGCCAGCAGCACGCACGTAGCTGGCTCCTACAATGAGCAGTTCTTC
>TRBJ2-3|-|TRBV5-4|-
CASSLDRDTQYF
TGTGCCAGCAGCTTGGATCGGGATACGCAGTATTTT
>TRBJ1-1|-|TRBV28|-
CASRLPGHNTEAFF
TGTGCCAGCAGGTTACCGGGACACAACACTGAAGCTTTCTTT
>TRBJ2-7|-|TRBV7-9|TRBD1
CASSSDRGKYEQYF
TGTGCCAGCAGCTCCGACAGGGGGAAGTACGAGCAGTACTTC
>TRBJ2-1|-|TRBV5-6|-
CASSLYRLGGSYNEQFF
TGTGCCAGCAGCCTATACCGCCTGGGGGGCTCCTACAATGAGCAGTTCTTC
>TRBJ1-4|-|TRBV28|-
CASSENGGAEKLFF
TGTGCCAGCAGCGAAAACGGGGGTGCCGAAAAACTGTTTTTT
>TRBJ2-5|-|TRBV7-3|-
CASSPRSGSRETQYF
TGTGCCAGCAGCCCCCGGAGTGGGAGCCGTGAGACCCAGTACTTC
>TRBJ2-3|-|TRBV2|-
CASSGTTYTDTQYF
TGTGCCAGCAGTGGGACAACTTATACAGATACGCAGTATTTT
>TRBJ2-1|-|TRBV29-1|-
CSVLTSAYNEQFF
TGCAGCGTTTTAACTTCCGCGTACAATGAGCAGTTCTTC
>TRBJ2-1|-|TRBV19|TRBD2
CASSNFPSGRLYNEQFF
TGTGCCAGTAGTAATTTCCCTAGCGGCCGCCTCTACAATGAGCAGTTCTTC
>TRBJ2-4|-|TRBV6-6|TRBD1
CASSSTGGADPYF
TGTGCCAGCAGCTCGACAGGGGGCGCAGACCCTTACTTC
>TRBJ1-2|-|TRBV13|-
CASRDSSNYGYTF
TGTGCCAGCAGGGACAGCTCTAACTATGGCTACACCTTC
>TRBJ2-1|once|TRBV30|TRBD2
CAWSALGEAGVKFF
TGTGCCTGGAGTGCTCTTGGCGAGGCGGGAGTTAAGTTCTTC
>TRBJ1-3|-|TRBV13|-
CASSLGRSSGNTIYF
TGTGCCAGCAGCTTAGGCCGGAGCTCTGGAAACACCATATATTTT
>TRBJ2-1|-|TRBV14|-
CASSQGQIYNEQFF
TGTGCCAGCAGCCAAGGACAGATCTACAATGAGCAGTTCTTC
>TRBJ1-1|-|TRBV6-6|-
CASSYSDISTEAFF
TGTGCCAGCAGTTACTCTGATATTAGCACTGAAGCTTTCTTT
>TRBJ2-1|few|TRBV7-9|TRBD2
CASSLGDGGYNEQFF
TGTGCCAGCAGCTTAGGGGACGGGGGGTACAATGAGCAGTTCTTC
>TRBJ2-7|-|TRBV7-2|TRBD2
CASSHGAVGGRAFEQYF
TGTGCCAGCAGCCACGGAGCGGTGGGCGGGAGGGCCTTCGAGCAGTACTTC
>TRBJ2-5|-|TRBV6-5|TRBD1
CASRPDRGETQYF
TGTGCCAGCAGACCTGACAGGGGAGAGACCCAGTACTTC
>TRBJ2-7|-|TRBV18|-
CASSPLADSSYEQYF
TGTGCCAGCTCACCACTAGCCGACAGCTCCTACGAGCAGTACTTC
>TRBJ2-5|-|TRBV11-2|TRBD2
CASSLGWAGGLGTQYF
TGTGCCAGCAGCTTAGGATGGGCGGGAGGGTTGGGGACCCAGTACTTC
>TRBJ2-3|-|TRBV4-3|-
CASSQVIGGYTDTQYF
TGCGCCAGCAGCCAAGTGATCGGGGGATACACAGATACGCAGTATTTT
>TRBJ2-1|once|TRBV11-3|-
CASSSSGQATGEQFF
TGTGCCAGCAGCTCCAGCGGCCAGGCGACTGGTGAGCAGTTCTTC
>TRBJ1-5|few|TRBV6-6|TRBD1
CASNQGAGNQPQHF
TGTGCCAGCAACCAGGGGGCCGGGAATCAGCCCCAGCATTTT
>TRBJ1-2|-|TRBV6-5|-
CASELRMHGYTF
TGTGCCAGCGAATTGAGGATGCATGGCTACACCTTC
>TRBJ1-2|-|TRBV28|-
CASSFDGRDTNYGYTF
TGTGCCAGCAGCTTTGACGGCAGGGATACTAACTATGGCTACACCTTC
>TRBJ2-5|-|TRBV11-2|TRBD2
CASSLGVSGGAGETQYF
TGTGCCAGCAGCTTAGGGGTTAGCGGGGGGGCGGGAGAGACCCAGTACTTC
>TRBJ2-1|-|TRBV6-1|TRBD2
CASSEPLASGKAYNEQFF
TGTGCCAGCAGTGAACCCCTCGCCAGCGGGAAGGCCTACAATGAGCAGTTCTTC
>TRBJ2-7|few|TRBV27|TRBD2
CASSLGLVPTSYEQYF
TGTGCCAGCAGTTTGGGACTAGTTCCCACATCCTACGAGCAGTACTTC
>TRBJ1-5|once|TRBV7-2|-
CASSVQGRNQPQHF
TGTGCCAGCAGCGTACAGGGTCGGAATCAGCCCCAGCATTTT
>TRBJ1-5|-|TRBV28|-
CASTLGRASQPQHF
TGTGCCAGCACCCTTGGCAGGGCGAGTCAGCCCCAGCATTTT
>TRBJ2-1|-|TRBV4-2|TRBD2
CASIGGSGSSYNEQFF
TGTGCCAGCATCGGGGGTAGCGGGAGCTCCTACAATGAGCAGTTCTTC
>TRBJ1-3|-|TRBV11-3|-
CASSLGGSSGNTIYF
TGTGCCAGCAGCTTAGGCGGCAGCTCTGGAAACACCATATATTTT
>TRBJ2-7|-|TRBV13|-
CASSSRGGGLGPRVFYEQYF
TGTGCCAGCAGCTCCCGAGGTGGAGGGTTAGGCCCTCGGGTCTTCTACGAGCAGTACTTC
>TRBJ1-2|-|TRBV2|TRBD1
CASTQDRGDGYTF
TGTGCCAGCACTCAAGACAGGGGAGATGGCTACACCTTC
>TRBJ2-1|-|TRBV9|-
CASSPSGDYNEQFF
TGTGCCAGCAGCCCCTCGGGAGACTACAATGAGCAGTTCTTC
>TRBJ2-1|-|TRBV28|TRBD2
CASRVPGGPNEQFF
TGTGCCAGCAGGGTTCCGGGAGGGCCCAATGAGCAGTTCTTC
>TRBJ1-1|-|TRBV27|TRBD1
CASSLTGGGVEAFF
TGTGCCAGCAGTTTAACAGGGGGTGGTGTTGAAGCTTTCTTT
>TRBJ2-5|few|TRBV6-1|-
CATRFSPGETQYF
TGTGCCACCAGATTCAGCCCCGGGGAGACCCAGTACTTC
>TRBJ2-7|-|TRBV30|TRBD2
CAGRGGRSYEQYF
TGTGCCGGTCGGGGGGGCCGGTCCTACGAGCAGTACTTC
>TRBJ1-2|few|TRBV5-1|-
CASSLAVGASNGYTF
TGCGCCAGCAGCTTGGCTGTGGGGGCAAGTAATGGCTACACCTTC
>TRBJ2-1|-|TRBV19|TRBD1
CATKIGTGDNEQFF
TGTGCCACTAAAATCGGGACAGGGGACAATGAGCAGTTCTTC
>TRBJ2-7|-|TRBV9|TRBD2
CASSVEVGGFPYEQYF
TGTGCCAGCAGCGTAGAAGTGGGGGGGTTTCCCTACGAGCAGTACTTC
>TRBJ1-2|-|TRBV30|-
CAWSLWTDTPIGYTF
TGTGCCTGGAGTTTATGGACGGACACTCCTATTGGCTACACCTTC
>TRBJ2-5|-|TRBV7-2|TRBD1
CASSFRDRGTETQYF
TGTGCCAGCAGCTTCCGGGACAGGGGAACGGAGACCCAGTACTTC
>TRBJ1-1|once|TRBV7-9|TRBD1
CASSFPGGTANTEAFF
TGTGCCAGCAGCTTCCCAGGGGGCACAGCGAACACTGAAGCTTTCTTT
>TRBJ2-7|-|TRBV20-1|-
CSAQLPGEQYF
TGCAGTGCTCAACTCCCGGGCGAGCAGTACTTC
>TRBJ2-3|-|TRBV4-3|TRBD1
CASSQEWDRGIDTQYF
TGCGCCAGCAGCCAAGAATGGGACAGGGGTATAGATACGCAGTATTTT
>TRBJ1-3|-|TRBV28|-
CASSPSSGNTIYF
TGTGCCAGCAGTCCGAGCTCTGGAAACACCATATATTTT
>TRBJ1-4|-|TRBV9|TRBD1
CASSRGPNEKLFF
TGTGCCAGCAGCAGGGGGCCAAATGAAAAACTGTTTTTT
>TRBJ2-7|-|TRBV7-2|TRBD2
CASSPGTSAREQYF
TGTGCCAGCAGCCCCGGGACTAGCGCCCGCGAGCAGTACTTC
>TRBJ2-1|once|TRBV9|TRBD2
CASSVLPAGGSSYNEQFF
TGTGCCAGCAGCGTACTACCAGCGGGGGGGAGCTCCTACAATGAGCAGTTCTTC
>TRBJ2-7|-|TRBV11-2|TRBD1
CASSLGFADRDDEQYF
TGTGCCAGCAGCTTAGGTTTTGCGGACAGGGATGACGAGCAGTACTTC